This T cell receptor (beta chain) was documented in a study of T-cell reconstitution after alpha-beta-depleted transplantation in children (TCRdb year 2016). Some background on the complete study: Using TCR repertoire profiling, the study followed T-cell immune reconstitution in a quantitative way in children after TCRalphabeta/CD19-depleted allogeneic hematopoietic cell transplantation.

Libraries were built with PCR. The instrument given in TCRdb is Illumina HiSeq 2500. TCR libraries were prepared with molecular barcoding, using unique molecular identifiers to normalize TCRbeta repertoire quantification. The public reads were reanalyzed by TCRdb: fastp trimming at Q25, MiXCR alignment, in-frame beta chains only. Duplicate CDR3 protein sequences are folded into a single record with the most common DNA and genes. The table for this sample lists some 490,000 distinct CDR3 sequences; approximately 13% of them were counted only once. The top ten clonotypes cover about 5% of the sample. The CDR3 runs 15 amino acids, cysteine and phenylalanine included. Of the read, only the CDR3 DNA is kept; its 45 bases are in frame from base 1. The germline V gene encodes CDR1 SGDLS and CDR2 YYNGEE. Trimming takes 0 bases from V and 3 bases from J, and the germline ends sit 13 bases apart. This clonotype was seen repeatedly, ten times or more. What antigen it recognizes has not been identified. No quality values exist for individual bases; no much larger clone is one base distant.

The rearrangement joined TRBV9 to TRBJ2-7; no D segment can be confidently identified. The receptor's source is a human donor who donated a stem cell graft to a child with combined immunodeficiency. The material sequenced was PBMCs from the stem cell graft donor, taken from the stem cell graft. The DNA reads TGTGCCAGCAGCGTAGGTCCCGATCAGGACTACGAGCAGTACTTC. This yields the protein CASSVGPDQDYEQYF.